Listed below are T cell receptor beta chains from one sample, sequenced in a study of T cells in Graves' hyperthyroidism and ophthalmopathy. TCRdb itself ran the multiplex PCR reads through MiXCR, one entry per CDR3 protein. The data contain some 550,000 distinct CDR3 sequences, roughly 20% of them seen just once; the ten biggest clones take up roughly 29%. The specimen was blood. These receptors were obtained from a man aged 18-30 years with Graves' hyperthyroidism. Each CDR3 is given without its conserved first and last residue. Each record gives: J gene, V gene, CDR3 protein.

J gene: TRBJ1-4; V gene: TRBV11-2; CDR3 protein: ASSLEASTNEKLF
J gene: TRBJ2-7; V gene: TRBV29-1; CDR3 protein: SVRRDGEQY
J gene: TRBJ1-4; V gene: TRBV30; CDR3 protein: AWSGAGMTEKLF
J gene: TRBJ1-1; V gene: TRBV6-5; CDR3 protein: ASSRSKNTEAF
J gene: TRBJ1-2; V gene: TRBV12-3/TRBV12-4; CDR3 protein: ASSLDVIDLNGYT
J gene: TRBJ2-7; V gene: TRBV20-1; CDR3 protein: SARDFLGAYEQY
J gene: TRBJ1-1; V gene: TRBV20-1; CDR3 protein: SARPTDSEAF
J gene: TRBJ2-2; V gene: TRBV6-1; CDR3 protein: ASLYLGELF
J gene: TRBJ1-6; V gene: TRBV2; CDR3 protein: ASRPQGLGNSPLH
J gene: TRBJ1-2; V gene: TRBV6-5; CDR3 protein: ASRSGTVQGYT
J gene: TRBJ1-2; V gene: TRBV28; CDR3 protein: ASKSSSGGYGYT
J gene: TRBJ2-7; V gene: TRBV7-2; CDR3 protein: ASSLAGQGHYEQY
J gene: TRBJ1-2; V gene: TRBV29-1; CDR3 protein: SVETAGYGYT
J gene: TRBJ1-2; V gene: TRBV15; CDR3 protein: ATSRGIGRDDYGYT
J gene: TRBJ2-7; V gene: TRBV20-1; CDR3 protein: SATEVNYEQY
J gene: TRBJ1-1; V gene: TRBV20-1; CDR3 protein: SASRGGSTEAF
J gene: TRBJ1-5; V gene: TRBV20-1; CDR3 protein: SASELGVQPQH
J gene: TRBJ1-2; V gene: TRBV7-9; CDR3 protein: ASSLARTYGYT
J gene: TRBJ2-7; V gene: TRBV20-1; CDR3 protein: SASLPAGSYEQY
J gene: TRBJ1-2; V gene: TRBV7-3; CDR3 protein: ASSIDSRYGYT
J gene: TRBJ2-5; V gene: TRBV7-9; CDR3 protein: ASSSVRGALQETQY
J gene: TRBJ1-2; V gene: TRBV5-5; CDR3 protein: ASSLGLSPNNYGYT
J gene: TRBJ2-7; V gene: TRBV9; CDR3 protein: ASSVSGTSYEQY
J gene: TRBJ1-1; V gene: TRBV9; CDR3 protein: ASSVDQRGTEAF
J gene: TRBJ1-1; V gene: TRBV27; CDR3 protein: ASSPDSIRNTDAF
J gene: TRBJ2-5; V gene: TRBV11-2; CDR3 protein: ASSSSGTQETQY
J gene: TRBJ1-2; V gene: TRBV6-5; CDR3 protein: ASSYPPVLEDYGYT
J gene: TRBJ1-1; V gene: TRBV5-6; CDR3 protein: ASSYGAGLAF
J gene: TRBJ1-5; V gene: TRBV2; CDR3 protein: ASTRDSPYQPQH
J gene: TRBJ2-7; V gene: TRBV6-1; CDR3 protein: ASSEDGRRRDEQY
J gene: TRBJ1-5; V gene: TRBV6-1; CDR3 protein: AISPQGGSKPQH
J gene: TRBJ1-2; V gene: TRBV2; CDR3 protein: ASTRQGGGYT
J gene: TRBJ1-1; V gene: TRBV6-5; CDR3 protein: ASSYGGERNTEAF
J gene: TRBJ2-5; V gene: TRBV7-9; CDR3 protein: ASSSWTGGRETQY
J gene: TRBJ1-2; V gene: TRBV7-9; CDR3 protein: ASSRPTRHNGYT
J gene: TRBJ1-1; V gene: TRBV3-1; CDR3 protein: ASSQDPGAEAF
J gene: TRBJ2-5; V gene: TRBV24-1; CDR3 protein: ATEGPQETQY
J gene: TRBJ2-7; V gene: TRBV6-5; CDR3 protein: ASSYLGAYEQY
J gene: TRBJ2-7; V gene: TRBV20-1; CDR3 protein: SASPSGVSYEQY
J gene: TRBJ2-7; V gene: TRBV6-1; CDR3 protein: ATLAGGNSYEQY
J gene: TRBJ2-2; V gene: TRBV19; CDR3 protein: ASSIYRGTNTGELF